This T cell receptor beta chain was identified in a study of OX40 agonist ivuxolimab in advanced cancers. Study-level information: Patients enrolled in dose escalation were diagnosed with hepatocellular carcinoma, melanoma, renal cell or head and neck cancer.

CDR1 SEHNR and CDR2 FQNEAQ come from the germline V gene (reference sequence). The CDR3 has 14 amino acids. The V and J ends lost 4 bases and 3 bases, in that order; junction bases with no gene match: 6. The data were produced by immunoSEQ multiplex PCR, yet TCRdb's version contains in-frame clones alone and is incomplete. This sample has 35,000 to 45,000 clones, with around 84% found just once. Samples of blood were obtained at baseline, on cycle 4 day 1, and on cycle 7 day 1. The study's findings and limits: It was also the case that some nonresponders had low normalized T-cell clonal expansion. Determination of antigen specificity was not performed for the expanded peripheral T cells.

Worth noting for this clone: Its cognate antigen is unknown.

This TCR was sampled from an adult with an advanced solid tumor such as melanoma, head and neck, liver or kidney cancer. The chain uses TRBV7-9 and TRBJ2-7; 7 nucleotides line up with TRBD1. The specimen comprised CD4+ or CD8+ T cells sorted from blood, sampled in a trial of the OX40 agonist ivuxolimab. CDR3 sequence: CASSWQGEGYEQYF. For the CDR3, the DNA is TGTGCCAGCAGCTGGCAGGGGGAAGGCTACGAGCAGTACTTC.